The rows below give T cell receptor beta chains drawn from one sample of a study of sequential checkpoint blockade in melanoma. Sequencing was performed with immunoSEQ multiplex PCR; in TCRdb, only in-frame clones are kept and a portion is missing. Here the sample spans over 15,000 clones, more than 70% being singletons. Sample: CD8+ T cells sorted from blood (inferred from file names), taken from a patient given nivolumab and ipilimumab in sequence. The receptors stem from a human donor with melanoma. CDR3s include the opening cysteine and the closing phenylalanine or tryptophan. Each record gives: V gene, D gene, clone size, J gene, CDR3 DNA, CDR3 protein. D genes are given only for firm matches. A row's size may be missing; if present it is once, few, many or a size class.

V: TRBV6-5
D: TRBD2
size: .
J: TRBJ2-1
DNA: TGTGCCAGCAGCCTGGGGCGGGGGAATGAGCAGTTCTTC
CDR3: CASSLGRGNEQFF

V: TRBV28
D: .
size: .
J: TRBJ2-1
DNA: TGTGCCAGCAGTTTGTATACTTCTTCCTACAATGAGCAGTTCTTC
CDR3: CASSLYTSSYNEQFF

V: TRBV27
D: .
size: once
J: TRBJ2-6
DNA: TGTGCCAGCAGTTTAACGAGCTCTGGGGCCAACGTCCTGACTTTC
CDR3: CASSLTSSGANVLTF

V: TRBV7-9
D: .
size: few
J: TRBJ2-2
DNA: TGTGCCAGCAGCCCTGGACAGCTGCTGGGAAGGACCGGGGAGCTGTTTTTT
CDR3: CASSPGQLLGRTGELFF

V: TRBV19
D: .
size: few
J: TRBJ1-5
DNA: TGTGCCAGTAACCCCCAGCAGGTCGGATGGTATCAGCCCCAGCATTTT
CDR3: CASNPQQVGWYQPQHF

V: TRBV28
D: .
size: few
J: TRBJ1-5
DNA: TGTGCCAGCAGTTTCAGGCAGGGGAATAGCCAGCCCCAGCATTTT
CDR3: CASSFRQGNSQPQHF

V: TRBV19
D: .
size: .
J: TRBJ1-5
DNA: TGTGCCAGTAGTATTCGGCCACGGGGCAATCAGCCCCAGCATTTT
CDR3: CASSIRPRGNQPQHF

V: TRBV7-9
D: .
size: .
J: TRBJ2-5
DNA: TGTGCCAGCAGTCTCTCAGGGAAAGAGACCCAGTACTTC
CDR3: CASSLSGKETQYF

V: TRBV2
D: TRBD2
size: .
J: TRBJ2-1
DNA: TGTGCCAGCAGTGGGACTAGCGGAGACTTCAATGAGCAGTTCTTC
CDR3: CASSGTSGDFNEQFF

V: TRBV7-8
D: TRBD2
size: .
J: TRBJ2-3
DNA: TGTGCCAGCAGGGTCGGGCGGGGGGGCTCCACAGATACGCAGTATTTT
CDR3: CASRVGRGGSTDTQYF

V: TRBV9
D: TRBD2
size: .
J: TRBJ2-1
DNA: TGTGCCAGCAGCCCGAGGACTAGCGGCTACAATGAGCAGTTCTTC
CDR3: CASSPRTSGYNEQFF

V: TRBV30
D: TRBD2
size: .
J: TRBJ2-7
DNA: TGTGCCTGGAGTGTAGTAGCGGGGGTCCACGAGCAGTACTTC
CDR3: CAWSVVAGVHEQYF

V: TRBV30
D: .
size: few
J: TRBJ2-5
DNA: TGTGCCTGGGGGGGGCAAGAGACCCAGTACTTC
CDR3: CAWGGQETQYF

V: TRBV9
D: .
size: .
J: TRBJ1-4
DNA: TGTGCCAGCAGCGTAGATGCAGGGGCTAATGAAAAACTGTTTTTT
CDR3: CASSVDAGANEKLFF

V: TRBV16
D: .
size: .
J: TRBJ1-1
DNA: TGTGCCAGCAGCCCGTACTTGAACACTGAAGCTTTCTTT
CDR3: CASSPYLNTEAFF

V: TRBV7-2
D: TRBD1
size: .
J: TRBJ1-1
DNA: TGTGCCAGCAGGGTCGAAAGTGGGACAGGGGGCATGAACACTGAAGCTTTCTTT
CDR3: CASRVESGTGGMNTEAFF

V: TRBV4-1
D: .
size: .
J: TRBJ1-6
DNA: TGCGCCAGCAGCCAAGAAATCCCCCACGGAGGGATTATCTCACCCCTCCACTTT
CDR3: CASSQEIPHGGIISPLHF

V: TRBV4-1
D: TRBD1
size: .
J: TRBJ1-4
DNA: TGCGCCAGCAGCCGAGGGACAGGGGACGAAAAACTGTTTTTT
CDR3: CASSRGTGDEKLFF

V: TRBV5-4
D: TRBD1
size: .
J: TRBJ1-1
DNA: TGTGCCAGCAGCCTGGGTTTTGGACAGGGGCGAACTGAAGCTTTCTTT
CDR3: CASSLGFGQGRTEAFF

V: TRBV14
D: TRBD2
size: .
J: TRBJ2-3
DNA: TGTGCCAGCAGCTGGACTAGCGGGAGCACAGATACGCAGTATTTT
CDR3: CASSWTSGSTDTQYF

V: TRBV27
D: .
size: .
J: TRBJ2-5
DNA: TGTGCCAGCAGTCGAGGACTGGAAGAGACCCAGTACTTC
CDR3: CASSRGLEETQYF

V: TRBV29-1
D: TRBD2
size: .
J: TRBJ2-1
DNA: TGCAGCGTTGCAACTAGCGGTTACAATGAGCAGTTCTTC
CDR3: CSVATSGYNEQFF

V: TRBV27
D: TRBD2
size: .
J: TRBJ2-1
DNA: TGTGCCAGCAGTTCCTTAGCGGGGGTAGGTGGCAATGAGCAGTTCTTC
CDR3: CASSSLAGVGGNEQFF

V: TRBV27
D: TRBD1
size: .
J: TRBJ1-2
DNA: TGTGCCACAATAGACAGGGCTGGCTACACCTTC
CDR3: CATIDRAGYTF